The clone carrying this T cell receptor (beta chain) appeared a few times. Its antigen is undetermined. These data come from a study of T cells in Graves' hyperthyroidism and ophthalmopathy. Overall study findings and caveats: With a median lead of approximately 6.4 months before onset, the model predicted ophthalmopathy. Blood also held most thyroid clonotypes expanded beyond 0.001.

The investigators amplified TCR beta CDR3 regions from RNA transcripts. HTBI primers were the set used in a first-round RT-PCR of the TCR CDR3. Using its own MiXCR run on the multiplex PCR reads, TCRdb lists one record per CDR3 protein. The sample holds some 510,000 distinct CDR3 sequences, less than 25% seen once. Hyperthyroidism was newly diagnosed in patients aged 18 to 65 (duration under 2 months). Extraction of PBMCs used roughly 9.4 ml of fresh peripheral blood. V was trimmed by 4 bases and J by 3 bases, leaving 13 bases between them. This CDR3 has 14 amino acids. Germline V gene data show CDR1 as SGHRS and CDR2 as YFSETQ.

The sequencing sample was made of blood. The chain links TRBV5-1 to TRBJ2-5, with D tentatively TRBD1 (6 bases). The TCR originated in a man aged 18 to 35 with Graves' hyperthyroidism. The CDR3 region is CASSIGQSEETQYF. As DNA, the CDR3 is TGCGCCAGCAGCATCGGACAGTCAGAAGAGACCCAGTACTTC.